This T cell receptor beta chain was recovered during a study of CD8 T cells in cerebrospinal fluid in Alzheimer's disease. This clonotype registers large by frequency. Using the 10x single-cell sequencing reads, TCRdb records one entry per CDR3 protein without DNA. The sample holds roughly 1,500 distinct CDR3 sequences. The CDR3 consists of 13 residues. The germline V gene encodes CDR1 SGHRS and CDR2 YFSETQ. The V call is TRBV5-1, the J call TRBJ2-7; there is no DNA to check the TCRdb D call of TRBD1. The source material was cerebrospinal fluid. The origin of this receptor is a human donor with Alzheimer's disease. The CDR3 here is CASRGTSSYEQYF.